A selection of T cell receptor beta chains follows, all from one sample in a study of cytomegalovirus exposure and HLA in healthy donors. Clones were read by immunoSEQ multiplex PCR, and TCRdb kept only the in-frame ones, dropping some. This table holds 120,000 to 150,000 clones, approximately 91% found once. The sample taken for sequencing was PBMCs. The receptors shown here come from a young man in good health and CMV-seronegative. CDR3s include the opening cysteine and the closing phenylalanine or tryptophan. A D gene is named only where the DNA matches it firmly. Clone size is stated in some rows and not others, as once, few, many or a class when expanded.

clone size,D gene,J gene,V gene,CDR3 DNA,CDR3 protein
NA,NA,TRBJ2-3,TRBV11-2,TGTGCCAGCAGCTTAGACTGGACTGGCGATACGCAGTATTTT,CASSLDWTGDTQYF
NA,NA,TRBJ1-1,TRBV29-1,TGCAGCGTCGAGCCAAGGGGGGGGAACACTGAAGCTTTCTTT,CSVEPRGGNTEAFF
NA,NA,TRBJ1-1,TRBV29-1,TGCAGCGTTGAACGAGACAGGAGAGTGAACACTGAAGCTTTCTTT,CSVERDRRVNTEAFF
NA,NA,TRBJ1-6,TRBV6-8,TGTGCCAGCCTCACGGGGGGGAGGCGGTGTTCACCCCTCCATTTT,CASLTGGRRCSPLHF
NA,NA,TRBJ2-1,TRBV6-5,TGTGCCAGCAGCCGCCCGGGATGGGAGCAGTTCTTC,CASSRPGWEQFF
NA,TRBD1,TRBJ2-7,TRBV6-1,TGTGCCAGCGCGCAGGGACAGGGGGCTTACGAGCAGTACTTC,CASAQGQGAYEQYF
NA,NA,TRBJ1-4,TRBV4-3,TGCGCCAGCAGCCAAGACGCGGGGGCGGATGAAAAACTGTTTTTT,CASSQDAGADEKLFF
NA,NA,TRBJ2-1,TRBV9,TGTGCCAGCAGCGCCCAGGACAATGAGCAGTTCTTC,CASSAQDNEQFF
NA,TRBD1,TRBJ2-2,TRBV5-1,TGCGCCAGCAGGGGACAGGGGATCACCGGGGAGCTGTTTTTT,CASRGQGITGELFF
NA,TRBD1,TRBJ1-5,TRBV5-6,TGTGCCAGCAGCTTGGGGACAGGGATGAATCAGCCCCAGCATTTT,CASSLGTGMNQPQHF
NA,NA,TRBJ2-4,TRBV7-8,TGTGCCAGCAGCTTAGTAACAGGGAATGGACTAGCCAAAAACATTCAGTACTTC,CASSLVTGNGLAKNIQYF
NA,TRBD2,TRBJ2-1,TRBV5-6,TGTGCCAGCCTCCTAGCGGGGCCTTACAATGAGCAGTTCTTC,CASLLAGPYNEQFF
NA,TRBD1,TRBJ2-5,TRBV15,TGTGCCACCAGCAGAGATCGAGGCAGGGGGCTGGTGGAGACCCAGTACTTC,CATSRDRGRGLVETQYF
NA,TRBD1,TRBJ1-3,TRBV5-1,TGCGCCAGCAGCTCGGGACAGGGGACGGCTGGAAACACCATATATTTT,CASSSGQGTAGNTIYF
NA,TRBD1,TRBJ2-5,TRBV5-1,TGCGCCAGCAGCTTGGCTACTCGACAGGGGGAAGGAAGAAAGACCCAGTACTTC,CASSLATRQGEGRKTQYF
NA,TRBD2,TRBJ2-1,TRBV29-1,TGCAGCGTCGGTAGCGGGAGGGCAAACAATGAGCAGTTCTTC,CSVGSGRANNEQFF
NA,NA,TRBJ2-3,TRBV7-2,TGTGCCAGCAGCTTCTACCCACAGGGAACCTTGGATACGCAGTATTTT,CASSFYPQGTLDTQYF
NA,NA,TRBJ2-2,TRBV6-6,TGTGCCAGCGACAGGAAGAACGCGAACACCGGGGAGCTGTTTTTT,CASDRKNANTGELFF
NA,TRBD1,TRBJ2-7,TRBV13,TGTGCCAGCAGCTCCGTCGGGACAGACTACGAGCAGTACTTC,CASSSVGTDYEQYF
NA,NA,TRBJ1-2,TRBV30,TGTGCCTGGAGCGAGACAGTAGTTTATGGCTACACCTTC,CAWSETVVYGYTF
NA,NA,TRBJ1-2,TRBV18,TGTGCCAGCTCACCACGGCGAGCGGGTACATACACCTTC,CASSPRRAGTYTF
NA,TRBD1,TRBJ1-1,TRBV11-3,TGTGCCAGCAGCCAGGGGGACAGTGAAGCTTTCTTT,CASSQGDSEAFF
NA,TRBD2,TRBJ2-1,TRBV10-3,TGTGCCATCCAAGCGGGAGTCACCTACAATGAGCAGTTCTTC,CAIQAGVTYNEQFF
NA,TRBD1,TRBJ1-1,TRBV25-1,TGTGCCAGCAGTGTACGGGACAGAACTGAAGCTTTCTTT,CASSVRDRTEAFF
NA,NA,TRBJ1-1,TRBV4-2,TGTGCCAGCAGCCAAGGCTACCGGGGGGTGGGAGCTTTCTTT,CASSQGYRGVGAFF
NA,NA,TRBJ2-1,TRBV5-4,TGTGCCAGCAGCTTTAAAACCAGCTCCTACAATGAGCAGTTCTTC,CASSFKTSSYNEQFF
NA,NA,TRBJ1-2,TRBV30,TGTGCCTGGAGTGTTTCCGGGGGAGGCTATGGCTACACCTTC,CAWSVSGGGYGYTF
NA,TRBD1,TRBJ1-1,TRBV5-4,TGTGCCAGCAGCTTGGGCACCAGGGGGACGAACACTGAAGCTTTCTTT,CASSLGTRGTNTEAFF
NA,TRBD2,TRBJ2-3,TRBV9,TGTGCCAGCAGCGTAGGGAGCGGGGGGGCGGATACGCAGTATTTT,CASSVGSGGADTQYF
NA,NA,TRBJ2-3,TRBV30,TGTGCCTGGAGCAAAGGGACCAGGGGAGATACGCAGTATTTT,CAWSKGTRGDTQYF
NA,TRBD1,TRBJ1-2,TRBV20-1,TGCAGTGCCCGGACAGGTGGAGGCTACACCTTC,CSARTGGGYTF
once,NA,TRBJ1-3,TRBV18,TGTGCCAGCTCGCCCAGGGAAGCGCCTGGAAACACCATATATTTT,CASSPREAPGNTIYF
NA,TRBD2,TRBJ2-1,TRBV4-3,TGCGCCAGCAGCCTACTAGCGGGAAATGCGTACAATGAGCAGTTCTTC,CASSLLAGNAYNEQFF
NA,TRBD1,TRBJ2-1,TRBV19,TGTGCCAGTAGCCGGGACAGGTCCCTACTCTTCTTC,CASSRDRSLLFF
NA,NA,TRBJ2-1,TRBV7-9,TGTGCCAGCAGCTCCCTGTTGGAGGGGTACAATGAGCAGTTCTTC,CASSSLLEGYNEQFF
NA,TRBD1,TRBJ1-2,TRBV5-5,TGTGCCAGCAGCTTGGGAGGACAGGGGGCTTTTGGCTACACCTTC,CASSLGGQGAFGYTF
NA,NA,TRBJ1-4,TRBV2,TGTGCCAGCAGTGACCCCCGGACATCAAATGAAAAACTGTTTTTT,CASSDPRTSNEKLFF
NA,TRBD2,TRBJ2-1,TRBV2,TGTGCCAGCAGGATCGCGGGAGGGGCCAATGAGCAGTTCTTC,CASRIAGGANEQFF
NA,NA,TRBJ2-7,TRBV7-2,TGTGCCAGCAGCCCTTTCCCCTCCTACGAGCAGTACTTC,CASSPFPSYEQYF
once,TRBD1,TRBJ1-6,TRBV19,TGTGCCAGTAGAGAGGGACAGGCAGAAAATTCACCCCTCCACTTT,CASREGQAENSPLHF
NA,NA,TRBJ1-1,TRBV4-1,TGCGCCAGCAGGAGGGACACTGAAGCTTTCTTT,CASRRDTEAFF
NA,TRBD1,TRBJ1-6,TRBV6-6,TGTGCCAGCAGTCCGCAGGGGGCCTATAATTCACCCCTCCACTTT,CASSPQGAYNSPLHF
NA,NA,TRBJ1-4,TRBV5-1,TGCGCCAGCAGCGGCGACAGAACCTCGGGAAAACTGTTTTTT,CASSGDRTSGKLFF
NA,TRBD2,TRBJ2-1,TRBV12-5,TGTGCTAGTGGTTTCCTCCCCCCGACTAGCGGGAACAATGAGCAGTTCTTC,CASGFLPPTSGNNEQFF
few,NA,TRBJ1-2,TRBV19,TGTGCCAGTAGTGCGGTGGGGAGCGGCTATGGCTACACCTTC,CASSAVGSGYGYTF
NA,NA,TRBJ1-5,TRBV19,TGTGCCAGTAGTCCGGCATCCGTCGACTATAGCAATCAGCCCCAGCATTTT,CASSPASVDYSNQPQHF
NA,TRBD1,TRBJ1-6,TRBV6-1,TGTGCCACCGAGGGACAGACTCTCTATAATTCACCCCTCCACTTT,CATEGQTLYNSPLHF
NA,NA,TRBJ2-5,TRBV29-1,TGCAGCGTCGGGGAGTTCCAAGAGACCCAGTACTTC,CSVGEFQETQYF
NA,NA,TRBJ2-2,TRBV11-3,TGTGCCAGCAGCTTAATAGAGAACCCAGGTACCGGGGAGCTGTTTTTT,CASSLIENPGTGELFF
NA,TRBD1,TRBJ2-4,TRBV6-5,TGTGCCAGCAGTTGGTCCGGGACAGCAAACATTCAGTACTTC,CASSWSGTANIQYF
NA,NA,TRBJ2-1,TRBV25-1,TGTGCCTCGGGAGAAAGCTCCTACAATGAGCAGTTCTTC,CASGESSYNEQFF
NA,NA,TRBJ1-4,TRBV7-2,TGTGCCGTCTCCGGGGGGCAGGGTGAAAAACTGTTTTTT,CAVSGGQGEKLFF
NA,NA,TRBJ2-1,TRBV4-1,TGCGCCAGCAGCCCCCGCGGGGAGTCGGGCAATGAGCAGTTCTTC,CASSPRGESGNEQFF
NA,NA,TRBJ2-2,TRBV6-6,TGTGCCAGCAGTTACGGAGCGAACACCGGGGAGCTGTTTTTT,CASSYGANTGELFF